The 10 T cell receptor beta chains given below trace back to one sample, sequenced in a study of CXCR3-negative and CXCR3-positive naive CD8 T cells. No antigens are known for them. General observations from the study: More hydrophobic TRB CDR3s occurred in CXCR3-positive than in CXCR3-negative naive cells.

The authors prepared UMI-labeled TRB cDNA libraries by 5' RACE. TCRdb re-called the 5' RACE reads, yielding one record per CDR3 amino acid sequence without DNA. Its clone listing holds about 120,000 distinct CDR3 sequences. Sequencing used naive CXCR3+ CD8+ T cells from blood. Sample subset: CD45RO-CCR7+CD27+CD95- naive CD8+ T cells expressing CXCR3 (TNR3+). Receptors were obtained from a human donor in good health. Some clones in this sample may be carry-over from other donors' samples.

CDR3 sequence reads: CASSTRTALLDGYTF. The chain combines TRBV12-3 or TRBV12-4 with TRBJ1-2; TCRdb gives TRBD1 as the D gene, but with no DNA this cannot be confirmed. The CDR3 loop spans 15 amino acids.

The CDR3 loop is CASSFVRVNTGELFF. The chain employs TRBV28 and TRBJ2-2; lacking DNA, the TRBD1 call made by TCRdb goes unchecked. The germline gives CDR1 MDHEN, CDR2 SYDVKM. The CDR3 covers 15 residues.

The V call is TRBV7-9, the J call TRBJ2-1; TCRdb's D gene call, TRBD1, goes unchecked for lack of DNA. CDR1 is SEHNR and CDR2 is FQNEAQ in the germline V gene (reference sequence). The CDR3 loop spans 13 amino acids. The CDR3 sequence: CASSAPGKNEQFF.

The V and J genes are TRBV7-2 and TRBJ2-1; the TRBD2 assignment by TCRdb is unverifiable without DNA. The CDR3 runs to 16 residues. The germline gives CDR1 SGHTA, CDR2 FQGNSA. The CDR3 sequence: CASSHLAVNTYNEQFF. Full variable domain (remainder filled in from reference TRBV7-2 and TRBJ2-1): GAGVSQSPSNKVTEKGKDVELRCDPISGHTALYWYRQSLGQGLEFLIYFQGNSAPDKSGLPSDRFSAERTGGSVSTLTIQRTQQEDSAVYLCASSHLAVNTYNEQFFGPGTRLTVL.

Here the CDR3 reads CASSPIPGTGKLSGTGELFF. The chain has TRBV7-8 and TRBJ2-2; lacking DNA, the TRBD1 call made by TCRdb goes unchecked. The CDR3 loop spans 20 amino acids. Germline V gives CDR1 SGHVS, CDR2 FQNEAQ.

The chain uses TRBV4-3 and TRBJ2-7. The CDR3 has 15 amino acids. Germline V CDR1 and CDR2: LGHNA, YSLEER. This CDR3 reads CASSQDLGISYEQYF.

The chain has TRBV5-1 and TRBJ2-1; checking the TCRdb D call of TRBD1 is not possible without DNA. The germline V gene encodes CDR1 SGHRS and CDR2 YFSETQ. CDR3 size: 14 residues. This CDR3 reads CASSDGTENNEQFF.

The V and J genes are TRBV21-1 and TRBJ2-5; as DNA is missing, the TRBD1 call by TCRdb cannot be tested. TRBV21-1 is a pseudogene locus. The CDR3 has 17 residues. CDR3 residues: CASSKALYRGYQETQYF.

The gene calls are TRBV6-5 and TRBJ1-5. The CDR3 length is 15 residues. The germline V gene has CDR1 MNHEY and CDR2 SVGAGI. CDR3 region: CASSNSGLGNQPQHF.

This chain links TRBV12-3 or TRBV12-4 with TRBJ2-1; the D call of TRBD2 rests on TCRdb alone, since no DNA is present to check it. The CDR3 covers 13 residues. The CDR3 region is CASSHGLYNEQFF.